A single sample is the source of the 17 T cell receptor beta chains below, sequenced in a study of T cell changes during pregnancy in multiple sclerosis. Repertoires were generated with immunoSEQ multiplex PCR, while TCRdb's copy carries only in-frame clones and drops some. Of around 52,000 clones in the sample, about 90% were seen once. Source: CD4+ T cells from peripheral blood mononuclear cells, taken in the second trimester of pregnancy. The receptors originated from a female donor with multiple sclerosis, enrolled in a pregnancy study.

The genes are TRBV7-2 and TRBJ1-2; TRBD1 is a possible D gene (5 bases). Germline V gene sequence: CDR1 SGHTA, CDR2 FQGNSA. V was trimmed by 0 bases and J by 4 bases, leaving 9 bases between them. This CDR3 spans 14 amino acids. Here the CDR3 reads CASSLAPTVYGYTF. Written as DNA, the CDR3 is TGTGCCAGCAGCTTAGCGCCGACAGTCTATGGCTACACCTTC. The entire variable domain, with the rest obtained from reference TRBV7-2 and TRBJ1-2, is as follows: GAGVSQSPSNKVTEKGKDVELRCDPISGHTALYWYRQSLGQGLEFLIYFQGNSAPDKSGLPSDRFSAERTGGSVSTLTIQRTQQEDSAVYLCASSLAPTVYGYTFGSGTRLTVV.

The chain is built from TRBV7-8 and TRBJ2-2; the D gene is possibly TRBD2 (5 bases). Germline CDR1 reads SGHVS; CDR2 reads FQNEAQ. The CDR3 spans 15 residues. Trimming took off 1 base at V and 3 bases at J, with 9 bases between the two ends. CDR3 region: CASSLDWRDTGELFF. The CDR3 DNA sequence: TGTGCCAGCAGCTTAGATTGGCGGGACACCGGGGAGCTGTTTTTT.

The V call is TRBV11-2, the J call TRBJ1-1; 8 nucleotides line up with TRBD1. V trimming: 6 bases; J trimming: 1 base; junction bases outside the gene matches: 7. Germline CDR1 is SGHAT and CDR2 is FQNNGV. There are 15 residues in the CDR3. The CDR3 coding sequence is TGTGCCAGCAGAGTGGGGGACAGGCAGAACACTGAAGCTTTCTTT. Encoded protein: CASRVGDRQNTEAFF.

The chain has TRBV7-9 and TRBJ2-2, with D tentatively TRBD1 (6 bases). The CDR3 loop spans 15 amino acids. V was cut by 7 bases and J by 5 bases, with 17 bases left in between. Germline values: CDR1 SEHNR, CDR2 FQNEAQ (reference sequence). This CDR3 is CASTPRVQGTGELFF. CDR3 DNA sequence: TGTGCCAGCACCCCTCGGGTACAGGGAACCGGGGAGCTGTTTTTT.

The rearrangement joins TRBV5-4 to TRBJ2-5, with D maybe TRBD2 (6 bases). From germline, CDR1 is SGHNT and CDR2 YYREEE (reference sequence). Trimming left V 0 bases short and J 2 bases short, with 8 bases between. The length of the CDR3 is 14 residues. In DNA, the CDR3 is TGTGCCAGCAGCTTGGGGGAGGTTCAAGAGACCCAGTACTTC. The encoded protein is CASSLGEVQETQYF. The complete variable domain, with remaining parts taken from reference TRBV5-4 and TRBJ2-5, reads ETGVTQSPTHLIKTRGQQVTLRCSSQSGHNTVSWYQQALGQGPQFIFQYYREEENGRGNFPPRFSGLQFPNYSSELNVNALELDDSALYLCASSLGEVQETQYFGPGTRLLVL.

The V gene is TRBV7-3, the J gene TRBJ2-2; D ambiguous. The CDR3 covers 16 residues. Germline CDR1 is SGHTA and CDR2 is FQGTGA. The germline V and J ends were trimmed by 1 base and 0 bases, with 9 bases remaining between them. The CDR3 region has the DNA TGTGCCAGCAGCTTAAAAGTAGTTGCGAACACCGGGGAGCTGTTTTTT. Its translation: CASSLKVVANTGELFF.

The chain combines TRBV18 with TRBJ1-3; D not resolved. This CDR3 is 14 amino acids long. CDR1 and CDR2 from the germline V gene are KGHSH and LQKENI. The V gene lost 1 base and the J gene lost 4 bases, with 8 bases spanning the gap. CDR3 sequence: CASSPRDTGNTIYF. Written as DNA, the CDR3 is TGTGCCAGCTCACCACGCGATACCGGAAACACCATATATTTT.

V usage is TRBV18 and J usage is TRBJ1-4, with TRBD1 as a possible D gene (5 bases). With 4 bases removed from V and 0 bases from J, the gap between germline ends came to 12 bases. Per the germline V gene, CDR1 is KGHSH and CDR2 is LQKENI. This CDR3 spans 16 amino acids. In DNA, the CDR3 is TGTGCCAGCTCACTAAACACAGGAGCAACTAATGAAAAACTGTTTTTT. Protein: CASSLNTGATNEKLFF. Complete variable domain (other parts from reference TRBV18 and TRBJ1-4): NAGVMQNPRHLVRRRGQEARLRCSPMKGHSHVYWYRQLPEEGLKFMVYLQKENIIDESGMPKERFSAEFPKEGPSILRIQQVVRGDSAAYFCASSLNTGATNEKLFFGSGTQLSVL.

The chain uses TRBV4-1 and TRBJ2-3; tentatively, D is TRBD1 (5 bases). There are 15 residues in the CDR3. Germline V CDR1 and CDR2: MGHRA, YSYEKL. Trimming took off 7 bases at V and 2 bases at J, with 16 bases between the two ends. As DNA, the CDR3 is TGCGCCAGCAATGGGGAAGGGGTTTCCACAGATACGCAGTATTTT. This sequence encodes CASNGEGVSTDTQYF.

The chain employs TRBV19 and TRBJ1-4; D gene ambiguous. V lost 3 bases, J lost 8 bases, and 13 bases lay in between. CDR3 length: 14 amino acids. Germline loops: CDR1 LNHDA, CDR2 SQIVND (reference sequence). This CDR3 is CASSIGGSNEKLFF. The CDR3 nucleotides are TGTGCCAGTAGTATCGGCGGCAGTAACGAAAAACTGTTTTTT. The full variable domain, in which reference TRBV19 and TRBJ1-4 provide the parts outside the CDR3, is DGGITQSPKYLFRKEGQNVTLSCEQNLNHDAMYWYRQDPGQGLRLIYYSQIVNDFQKGDIAEGYSVSREKKESFPLTVTSAQKNPTAFYLCASSIGGSNEKLFFGSGTQLSVL.

The V and J genes are TRBV19 and TRBJ1-1; 7 nucleotides align to TRBD1. CDR1 LNHDA and CDR2 SQIVND come from the germline V gene (reference sequence). The V and J ends lost 5 bases and 1 base, in that order; junction bases with no gene match: 4. The CDR3 has 14 amino acids. For the CDR3, the DNA is TGTGCCAGTAGTGTTCACAGGGGGAACACTGAAGCTTTCTTT. Translating it yields CASSVHRGNTEAFF.

The chain has TRBV5-1 and TRBJ2-3; 7 nucleotides align to TRBD2. V was clipped by 0 bases and J by 1 base; unmatched bases: 2. CDR3 length: 15 residues. Germline V gene sequence: CDR1 SGHRS, CDR2 YFSETQ. CDR3 region: CASSLGGGGTDTQYF. For the CDR3, the DNA is TGCGCCAGCAGCTTGGGGGGGGGAGGCACAGATACGCAGTATTTT.

The V call is TRBV1, the J call TRBJ2-1; TRBD2 reflects the table's D call only, with no check against the DNA. TRBV1 is annotated as a pseudogene. The length of the CDR3 is 15 residues. The CDR3 loop reads CTSPPSGRDYNEQFF. For the CDR3, the DNA is TGCACCAGCCCCCCGAGCGGGAGGGACTACAATGAGCAGTTCTTC.

The rearrangement joins TRBV28 to TRBJ2-1, with 9 bases that match TRBD1. This CDR3 has 14 residues. V lost 8 bases to trimming and J lost 3 bases; unmatched junction nucleotides: 5. The V gene's germline CDR1 is MDHEN and CDR2 SYDVKM. In DNA, the CDR3 is TGTGCCAGCTCCGGGACAGGGCGCTACAATGAGCAGTTCTTC. Amino acids: CASSGTGRYNEQFF.

The genes are TRBV11-2 and TRBJ2-2; a weak D match, TRBD2 (5 bases). In germline, CDR1 is SGHAT, CDR2 FQNNGV. The CDR3 sequence is 13 residues long. Trimming cost V 7 bases and J 6 bases, with 12 bases left between them. CDR3: CASNLDGAGELFF. The CDR3 nucleotides read TGTGCCAGCAATTTAGACGGGGCCGGGGAGCTGTTTTTT. Drawing the rest from reference TRBV11-2 and TRBJ2-2, the complete variable domain is EAGVAQSPRYKIIEKRQSVAFWCNPISGHATLYWYQQILGQGPKLLIQFQNNGVVDDSQLPKDRFSAERLKGVDSTLKIQPAKLEDSAVYLCASNLDGAGELFFGEGSRLTVL.

This rearrangement joins TRBV7-2 to TRBJ2-7; TRBD2 aligns across 11 bases. V lost 3 bases, J lost 4 bases, and 5 bases stayed unmatched. Germline CDR1 reads SGHTA; CDR2 reads FQGNSA. The CDR3 sequence is 15 residues long. CDR3 amino acids: CASSFSGGVRYEQYF. CDR3 DNA sequence: TGTGCCAGCAGCTTTAGCGGGGGGGTCAGATACGAGCAGTACTTC.

The chain joins TRBV7-6 to TRBJ1-3; TRBD1 might be the D (5 bases). Germline V gene lookup returns CDR1 SGHVS and CDR2 FNYEAQ. The CDR3 extends over 15 amino acids. V lost 1 base and J lost 0, with 7 bases in between. The DNA for the CDR3 is TGTGCCAGCAGCTTAGGGGGGGTCTCTGGAAACACCATATATTTT. Protein: CASSLGGVSGNTIYF.